These T cell receptor beta chains were read from a single sample in a study of blood T cells in healthy people across ages. One entry per CDR3 protein, called by TCRdb with MiXCR from the 5' RACE reads. In the table there are about 830,000 distinct CDR3 sequences, around 68% of which are singletons. Sequenced input: blood. These receptors were taken from a man aged 25 to 40 in good health. The CDR3 runs from the conserved cysteine through the conserved F or W. The D gene is left open where the match is weak. Size is stated for part of the rows, as once, few or many counts, or as a class when the clone is expanded.

v_call: TRBV28
j_call: TRBJ2-7
d_call: -
clone_size: -
cdr3_nt: TGTGCCAGCAGTTTTGGTGTTAGGCCTAGCCCCTACGAGCAGTACTTC
cdr3_aa: CASSFGVRPSPYEQYF

v_call: TRBV7-2
j_call: TRBJ2-1
d_call: -
clone_size: -
cdr3_nt: TGTGCCAGCAGCTTATCCCCGGCAGGGAATTTTGATGAGCAGTTCTTC
cdr3_aa: CASSLSPAGNFDEQFF

v_call: TRBV7-9
j_call: TRBJ1-1
d_call: -
clone_size: -
cdr3_nt: TGTGCCAGCAGCTACAGGAGTGACACTGAAGCTTTCTTT
cdr3_aa: CASSYRSDTEAFF

v_call: TRBV3-1
j_call: TRBJ2-1
d_call: -
clone_size: -
cdr3_nt: TGTGCCAGCAGCCCAATCTCAACTAGGGCAGATGAGCAGTTCTTC
cdr3_aa: CASSPISTRADEQFF

v_call: TRBV12-3/TRBV12-4
j_call: TRBJ1-4
d_call: -
clone_size: -
cdr3_nt: TGTGCCAGCAGTTCTCAGGGTTACGATGAAAAACTGTTTTTT
cdr3_aa: CASSSQGYDEKLFF

v_call: TRBV5-8
j_call: TRBJ2-6
d_call: -
clone_size: -
cdr3_nt: TGTGCCAGCAGCTTGGTTAGACTGAACTCTGGGGCCAACGTCCTGACTTTC
cdr3_aa: CASSLVRLNSGANVLTF

v_call: TRBV4-2
j_call: TRBJ1-2
d_call: -
clone_size: -
cdr3_nt: TGTGCCAGCAGCCAAGAGTCTCGGGGGGCGAACTATGGCTACACCTTC
cdr3_aa: CASSQESRGANYGYTF

v_call: TRBV5-4
j_call: TRBJ1-6
d_call: TRBD1
clone_size: -
cdr3_nt: TGTGCCAGCAGCCAGGGACAGGGGGATTCACCCCTCCACTTT
cdr3_aa: CASSQGQGDSPLHF

v_call: TRBV29-1
j_call: TRBJ2-7
d_call: TRBD1
clone_size: -
cdr3_nt: TGCAGCGTCAAGACAGGGGGTCGCGAGCAGTACTTC
cdr3_aa: CSVKTGGREQYF

v_call: TRBV21-1
j_call: TRBJ1-2
d_call: -
clone_size: many
cdr3_nt: TGTGCCAGCAGCAAGGATCCAGTCGCCTATGGCTACACCTTC
cdr3_aa: CASSKDPVAYGYTF

v_call: TRBV12-3/TRBV12-4
j_call: TRBJ2-6
d_call: TRBD2
clone_size: -
cdr3_nt: TGTGCCAGCAGTCGGACTAGCGGGGGACTCTCTGGGGCCAACGTCCTGACTTTC
cdr3_aa: CASSRTSGGLSGANVLTF

v_call: TRBV29-1
j_call: TRBJ2-1
d_call: -
clone_size: -
cdr3_nt: TGCAGCGTTCAGGGCCCTAAATCCTACAATGAGCAGTTCTTC
cdr3_aa: CSVQGPKSYNEQFF

v_call: TRBV20-1
j_call: TRBJ1-6
d_call: -
clone_size: -
cdr3_nt: TGCAGTGCTAGGAAACACCTAAATTCACCCCTCCACTTT
cdr3_aa: CSARKHLNSPLHF

v_call: TRBV2
j_call: TRBJ1-2
d_call: -
clone_size: -
cdr3_nt: TGTGCCAGCAGGCCGCAAGTCTATGGCTACACCTTC
cdr3_aa: CASRPQVYGYTF

v_call: TRBV7-9
j_call: TRBJ2-1
d_call: -
clone_size: -
cdr3_nt: TGTGCCAGCAGCAACCACAGGGAAGACGCCAATGAGCAGTTCTTC
cdr3_aa: CASSNHREDANEQFF

v_call: TRBV10-3
j_call: TRBJ1-1
d_call: TRBD1
clone_size: -
cdr3_nt: TGTGCCATCAGTAAGACAGGGGGCGCGGACACTGAAGCTTTCTTT
cdr3_aa: CAISKTGGADTEAFF